A selection of T cell receptor beta chains follows, all from one sample in a study of CD8 T cells in ankylosing spondylitis. TCRdb recomputed calls from the 5' RACE reads with MiXCR, one row per CDR3 protein. The sample yields about 5,700 distinct CDR3 sequences, 2.1% seen once. Sequencing was done on a sample of blood, either unsorted or a sorted T cell fraction (not recorded which). Receptors originate from a male donor with ankylosing spondylitis or in good health (not recorded which). CDR3s leave out the opening cysteine and the closing phenylalanine or tryptophan. The D gene is left open where the match is weak.

J | length | V | D | CDR3
TRBJ1-2 | 14 | TRBV9 | . | ASSPGWQGANYGYT
TRBJ2-7 | 12 | TRBV9 | . | ASSVAQSSYEQY
TRBJ2-1 | 17 | TRBV9 | TRBD2 | ASSVEGLAGGPLSNEQF
TRBJ2-4 | 12 | TRBV9 | . | ASSSGGQYDIQY
TRBJ1-1 | 12 | TRBV9 | TRBD1 | ASSAGRGRTEAF
TRBJ2-1 | 13 | TRBV9 | TRBD2 | ASSVLTSGSNEQF
TRBJ2-7 | 11 | TRBV9 | . | ASSVEVAREQY
TRBJ2-1 | 12 | TRBV9 | . | ASSPMSSYNEQF
TRBJ1-2 | 10 | TRBV9 | . | ASSDILEGYT
TRBJ2-1 | 14 | TRBV9 | TRBD1 | ASSVDSGGYSNEQF
TRBJ1-3 | 13 | TRBV9 | . | ASSVTGGSGNTIY
TRBJ1-1 | 11 | TRBV9 | . | ASSVGTVTEAF
TRBJ2-7 | 14 | TRBV9 | . | ASSVDGGHHSYEQY